The entry that follows covers one T cell receptor (beta chain) sequence. Its specificity is unknown. Here immunoSEQ multiplex PCR was the method, and the copy in TCRdb shows in-frame clones only, minus some. The table lists approximately 50,000 clones, more than 70% of them singletons. This sample is part of a study of PD-1 blockade in classical Hodgkin lymphoma. Study-level results: Relative to healthy donors, newly diagnosed patients reportedly had lower baseline TCR diversity, which was reported as lower still in relapsed/refractory patients.

All the patients suffered relapse after autologous stem cell transplantation, and brentuximab vedotin exposure differed. Germline V gene lookup returns CDR1 MGHRA and CDR2 YSYEKL. The CDR3 contains 13 residues. V was clipped by 1 base and J by 5 bases, with 8 bases between them. V gene TRBV4-1 combines with J gene TRBJ1-1; perhaps TRBD1 as D (5 bases). The sequenced sample was peripheral blood mononuclear cells (PBMCs), obtained before the second cycle of nivolumab. The TCR sequence derives from a human donor with classical Hodgkin lymphoma. The CDR3 nucleotides are TGCGCCAGCAGCCAAGTTGGGGGAACTGAAGCTTTCTTT. This encodes CASSQVGGTEAFF.